This is a list of T cell receptor beta chains from one sample in a study of T cells in Graves' hyperthyroidism and ophthalmopathy. One entry per CDR3 protein, called by TCRdb with MiXCR from the multiplex PCR reads. The table shows some 600,000 distinct CDR3 sequences, with about 15% occurring only once. The sample comprised blood. The receptors here all came from a woman aged 25 to 39 with Graves' hyperthyroidism that later progressed to Graves' ophthalmopathy. Both conserved end residues are part of each CDR3. A D gene is named only where the DNA matches it firmly. Some rows mark clone size as missing; the rest say once, few, many or name a class of expanded clone.

TRBJ2-3 | many | TRBV20-1 | TRBD2 | CSAFDSGGALTDTQYF | TGCAGTGCCTTCGATAGCGGGGGAGCGCTCACAGATACGCAGTATTTT
TRBJ2-7 | - | TRBV5-1 | TRBD2 | CASSLGAGDGYEQYF | TGCGCCAGCAGCCTGGGAGCGGGAGATGGCTACGAGCAGTACTTC
TRBJ2-1 | many | TRBV9 | TRBD2 | CASSAGLAGVNEQFF | TGTGCCAGCAGCGCGGGACTAGCGGGAGTCAATGAGCAGTTCTTC
TRBJ2-3 | few | TRBV19 | - | CASLNKDTSTDTQYF | TGTGCCAGCTTAAATAAGGACACTAGCACAGATACGCAGTATTTT
TRBJ2-1 | many | TRBV20-1 | - | CSARELGSYNEQFF | TGCAGTGCTAGAGAGCTCGGGTCCTACAATGAGCAGTTCTTC
TRBJ2-1 | few | TRBV6-5 | - | CASRTGTQAGNEQFF | TGTGCCAGCAGAACCGGGACACAGGCGGGGAATGAGCAGTTCTTC
TRBJ2-7 | many | TRBV6-2/TRBV6-3 | TRBD2 | CASRPTSATYYEQYF | TGTGCCAGCAGGCCAACTAGCGCTACATACTACGAGCAGTACTTC
TRBJ2-1 | many | TRBV12-3/TRBV12-4 | - | CASRRTNEQFF | TGTGCCAGCAGGAGAACCAATGAGCAGTTCTTC
TRBJ2-1 | - | TRBV20-1 | - | CSASKIGNEQFF | TGCAGTGCAAGCAAAATTGGGAATGAGCAGTTCTTC
TRBJ2-3 | - | TRBV7-9 | TRBD2 | CASSILAVGTDTQYF | TGTGCCAGCAGCATACTAGCGGTTGGAACAGATACGCAGTATTTT
TRBJ2-7 | many | TRBV30 | TRBD1 | CAWSDGQGESEQYF | TGTGCCTGGAGCGACGGACAGGGTGAATCCGAGCAGTACTTC
TRBJ2-1 | - | TRBV20-1 | TRBD2 | CSAIGLDNYNEQFF | TGCAGTGCCATCGGACTAGACAACTACAATGAGCAGTTCTTC
TRBJ2-7 | few | TRBV10-3 | - | CAISSGSPYEQYF | TGTGCCATCAGTTCCGGGTCCCCCTACGAGCAGTACTTC
TRBJ2-7 | few | TRBV29-1 | TRBD1 | CSAHTGTGRYEQYF | TGCAGCGCGCACACCGGGACAGGGAGGTACGAGCAGTACTTC
TRBJ1-2 | - | TRBV19 | TRBD1 | CATVDRVVGGYTF | TGTGCCACCGTGGACAGGGTAGTTGGTGGCTACACCTTC
TRBJ1-5 | few | TRBV12-3/TRBV12-4 | TRBD1 | CASTPVDRGEDSNQPQHF | TGTGCCAGCACCCCCGTGGACAGGGGGGAAGATAGCAATCAGCCCCAGCATTTT
TRBJ1-5 | few | TRBV19 | - | CASSIVPQPQHF | TGTGCCAGTAGTATCGTTCCGCAGCCCCAGCATTTT
TRBJ2-7 | - | TRBV6-5 | TRBD1 | CASSYSGDRTYEQYF | TGTGCCAGCAGTTACTCGGGGGACAGGACCTACGAGCAGTACTTC
TRBJ2-5 | - | TRBV9 | - | CASSSRPQVETQYF | TGTGCCAGCAGCTCCCGACCCCAAGTCGAGACCCAGTACTTC
TRBJ1-6 | many | TRBV6-5 | - | CASSYGQLENSPLHF | TGTGCCAGCAGTTATGGACAGTTGGAGAATTCACCCCTCCACTTT
TRBJ2-5 | - | TRBV20-1 | - | CSARGVRKTQYF | TGCAGTGCTAGGGGAGTGAGGAAGACCCAGTACTTC
TRBJ2-1 | few | TRBV7-3 | TRBD2 | CASSPTSGFYNEQFF | TGTGCCAGCAGTCCTACTAGCGGGTTCTACAATGAGCAGTTCTTC
TRBJ2-1 | few | TRBV28 | TRBD2 | CASPPTGREYNEQFF | TGTGCCAGCCCCCCCACTGGGAGGGAGTACAATGAGCAGTTCTTC
TRBJ2-7 | many | TRBV6-5 | TRBD1 | CASSYTGQGHKEQYF | TGTGCCAGCAGTTACACGGGACAGGGGCACAAGGAGCAGTACTTC
TRBJ2-4 | - | TRBV28 | - | CASSLGIGIQYF | TGTGCCAGCAGTTTAGGGATTGGCATTCAGTACTTC
TRBJ2-5 | - | TRBV12-5 | TRBD2 | CASGLAGGEETQYF | TGTGCTAGTGGTTTAGCGGGAGGGGAAGAGACCCAGTACTTC
TRBJ2-7 | - | TRBV29-1 | - | CSVVSADSYEQYF | TGCAGCGTTGTGTCAGCGGACTCCTACGAGCAGTACTTC
TRBJ1-2 | - | TRBV2 | TRBD1 | CASIRDRGGNYGYTF | TGTGCCAGCATCCGGGACAGGGGCGGTAACTATGGCTACACCTTC
TRBJ2-1 | - | TRBV5-1 | TRBD2 | CASSWTTSGRENEQFF | TGCGCCAGCAGCTGGACGACTAGCGGGAGGGAAAATGAGCAGTTCTTC